One sample yielded the 15 T cell receptor beta chains listed below, sequenced in a study of regulatory T cells in long-lasting Graves disease. Through Arm-PCR of CDR3 regions and iRepertoire HTBI primers, TCR beta libraries were built. Using its own MiXCR run on the multiplex PCR reads, TCRdb lists one record per CDR3 protein. This table holds 530,000 or so distinct CDR3 sequences, 15% to 20% found once. The time point is: newly diagnosed GD, antithyroid drugs for less than 3 months. Isolated PBMC RNA provided the starting material for the TCR library. These data were likewise used in another study, on T cells in Graves' hyperthyroidism and ophthalmopathy.

Sequences were derived from peripheral blood mononuclear cells (PBMCs), sampled at new diagnosis, from a patient treated with antithyroid drugs. The receptors come from a man aged 18-30 years with Graves disease.

This clonotype came up a few times. V and J are TRBV6-2 or TRBV6-3 and TRBJ1-2; 7 bases map to TRBD1. CDR1 and CDR2 from the germline V gene are MNHEY and SVGEGT. V lost 0 bases, J lost 8 bases, and 18 bases stayed unmatched. This CDR3 spans 18 amino acids. CDR3 sequence (DNA): TGTGCCAGCAGTTACTCGCCCCCCGGGACAGCTGTAGGAGGGGGCTACACCTTC. Its protein is CASSYSPPGTAVGGGYTF.

Notes on this clonotype: A read error may be the cause here, since a much bigger clone is one base away. The chain recombines TRBV7-9 with TRBJ2-7; 10 nucleotides line up with TRBD1. This CDR3 comprises 15 residues. Germline CDR1 and CDR2: SEHNR and FQNEAQ (reference sequence). V shed 5 bases, J shed 6 bases, and the junction held 10 bases outside the gene matches. The chain's CDR3 is CASSRTRRTGGEQYF. DNA of the CDR3: TGTGCCAGCAGCCGAACTCGCAGGACAGGGGGCGAGCAGTACTTC.

This clonotype occurred many times. The genes are TRBV5-1 and TRBJ2-3; D gene uncertain. The CDR3 consists of 16 residues. V lost 4 bases and J lost 6, with 21 bases in between. The germline CDR1 and CDR2 sequences are SGHRS and YFSETQ. The CDR3 DNA sequence: TGCGCCAGCAGCACCATCGGGCAGCCCATCCCGGATACGCAGTATTTT. Amino acids: CASSTIGQPIPDTQYF.

This clonotype was counted many times. The chain links TRBV30 to TRBJ2-3; no reliable D call. CDR1 and CDR2 (germline): GTSNPN, SVGIG (reference sequence). Trimming left V 0 bases short and J 8 bases short, with 12 bases between. The CDR3 totals 13 residues. CDR3 nucleotide sequence: TGTGCCTGGAGTGTAAATGGGCGAACTACGCAGTATTTT. It specifies CAWSVNGRTTQYF.

The table lists this clonotype with many counts. The J gene is TRBJ2-5, the V gene TRBV20-1, with D hard to call. Germline V lookup: CDR1 DFQATT, CDR2 SNEGSKA (reference sequence). This CDR3 contains 11 residues. V lost 8 bases to trimming and J lost 5 bases, with 12 bases between them. The chain's CDR3 is CSSRSVETQYF. DNA for the CDR3: TGCAGTTCCCGATCGGTGGAGACCCAGTACTTC.

J is TRBJ2-5 and V is TRBV7-9; 10 nucleotides line up with TRBD2. Trimming removed 2 bases from V and 1 base from J; junction bases left unmatched: 10. The CDR3 has 18 residues. Germline CDR1 and CDR2: SEHNR and FQNEAQ (reference sequence). In DNA, the CDR3 is TGTGCCAGCAGCTTATCAATAGGACTAGCGGTAGGCCAAGAGACCCAGTACTTC. Encoded protein: CASSLSIGLAVGQETQYF. Variable domain in full (rest from reference TRBV7-9 and TRBJ2-5): DTGVSQNPRHKITKRGQNVTFRCDPISEHNRLYWYRQTLGQGPEFLTYFQNEAQLEKSRLLSDRFSAERPKGSFSTLEIQRTEQGDSAMYLCASSLSIGLAVGQETQYFGPGTRLLVL.

This clonotype was detected many times. One end of the junction is discordant with germline, which a read error may explain. The chain combines TRBV9 with TRBJ2-7; 9 positions agree with TRBD1. CDR3 length equals 14 residues. Germline assignment: CDR1 SGDLS and CDR2 YYNGEE. The CDR3: CASSAGTGNYEQYF. CDR3 nucleotide sequence: TGCGCCAGCAGCGCGGGGACAGGGAACTACGAGCAGTACTTC. Complete variable domain (other parts from reference TRBV9 and TRBJ2-7): DSGVTQTPKHLITATGQRVTLRCSPRSGDLSVYWYQQSLDQGLQFLIQYYNGEERAKGNILERFSAQQFPDLHSELNLSSLELGDSALYFCASSAGTGNYEQYFGPGTRLTVT.

This clonotype was counted many times. J is TRBJ2-7 and V is TRBV13; 12 bases fit TRBD2. V lost 3 bases to trimming and J lost 2 bases; unmatched junction nucleotides: 14. The CDR3 runs 19 residues. The germline CDR1 and CDR2 sequences are PRHDT and FYEKMQ (reference sequence). In DNA form, the CDR3 reads TGTGCCAGCAGCTTGAGCCAGGGGTATGGACTAGCGGGACCCTACGAGCAGTACTTC. Its translation is CASSLSQGYGLAGPYEQYF.

The V gene is TRBV12-3 or TRBV12-4, the J gene TRBJ2-1, with 8 bases aligning to TRBD1. Trimming at V came to 6 bases and at J to 4 bases, leaving 5 bases not matched to a gene. This CDR3 region has 14 residues. The CDR3 DNA follows: TGTGCCAGCAGACAGACAGGGGCTTACAATGAGCAGTTCTTC. Protein product: CASRQTGAYNEQFF.

This sequence joins TRBV6-5 and TRBJ2-1; 8 nucleotides match TRBD2. Trimming cost V 4 bases and J 0 bases; bases outside gene matches: 11. The CDR3 sequence is 18 residues long. Germline V gives CDR1 MNHEY, CDR2 SVGAGI. CDR3 nucleotides: TGTGCCAGCAGTTTATGGCTGACTAGCGCGACCTCCTACAATGAGCAGTTCTTC. It translates to CASSLWLTSATSYNEQFF.

This clonotype was seen more than once but under ten times. V and J are TRBV4-1 and TRBJ2-5, with D perhaps matching TRBD1 (6 bases). The germline gives CDR1 MGHRA, CDR2 YSYEKL. Trimming shortened V by 2 bases and J by 2 bases, and 9 bases separated the two germline ends. The length of the CDR3 is 14 residues. The CDR3 loop is CASSQRDTQETQYF. The CDR3 DNA reads as TGCGCCAGCAGCCAAAGGGACACACAAGAGACCCAGTACTTC.

The chain recombines TRBV29-1 with TRBJ2-7; 13 nucleotides line up with TRBD2. The germline V gene has CDR1 SQVTM and CDR2 ANQGSEA. CDR3 length equals 15 residues. V lost 8 bases, J lost 0 bases, and 7 bases stayed unmatched. In nucleotides, the CDR3 is TGCAGCACCACAGGGACTAGCGGGGCCTCCTACGAGCAGTACTTC. Translated, it gives CSTTGTSGASYEQYF.

The table lists this clonotype with many counts. The CDR3 region has the DNA TGTGCCAGCAGCTTGGACGGGGGGGGCTCCTACAATGAGCAGTTCTTC. Protein: CASSLDGGGSYNEQFF. The chain joins TRBV11-3 to TRBJ2-1, with 8 bases lining up with TRBD2. Germline V gives CDR1 SGHNT, CDR2 YENEEA. The CDR3 runs to 16 residues. Trimming removed 3 bases from V and 0 bases from J; junction bases left unmatched: 4.

This clonotype showed up many times. The chain recombines TRBV5-1 with TRBJ1-2; D possibly corresponds to TRBD1 (6 bases). The ends were cut back, 4 bases at V and 8 bases at J, with 27 bases in the middle. Looked up from germline, CDR1 is SGHRS and CDR2 is YFSETQ. The CDR3 contains 17 residues. DNA for the CDR3: TGCGCCAGCAGCCCCCAGCGTCCGGGGGCCGATGAGGGAGGCTACACCTTC. Its protein product is CASSPQRPGADEGGYTF.

This clonotype was counted ten times or more. The chain uses TRBV12-3 or TRBV12-4 and TRBJ2-5, with 8 bases aligning to TRBD2. The CDR3 is made up of 14 amino acids. J was trimmed by 4 bases and V by 5 bases; bases with no gene match: 6. CDR3 in DNA: TGTGCCAGCAGTCAACTTCTAGCGGGAGAGACCCAGTACTTC. This translates into CASSQLLAGETQYF.